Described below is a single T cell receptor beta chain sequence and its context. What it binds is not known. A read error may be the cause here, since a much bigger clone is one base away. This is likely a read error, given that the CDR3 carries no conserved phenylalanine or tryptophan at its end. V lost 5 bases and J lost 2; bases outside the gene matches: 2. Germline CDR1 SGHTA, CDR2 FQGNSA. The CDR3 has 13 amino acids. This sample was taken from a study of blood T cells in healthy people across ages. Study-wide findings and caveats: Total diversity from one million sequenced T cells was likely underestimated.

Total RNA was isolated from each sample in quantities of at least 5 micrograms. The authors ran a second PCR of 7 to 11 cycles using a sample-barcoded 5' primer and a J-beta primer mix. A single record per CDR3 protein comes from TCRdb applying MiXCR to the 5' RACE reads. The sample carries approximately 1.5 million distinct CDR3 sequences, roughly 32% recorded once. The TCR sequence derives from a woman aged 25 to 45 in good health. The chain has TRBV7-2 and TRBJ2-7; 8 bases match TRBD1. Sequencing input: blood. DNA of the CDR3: TGTGCCAGCAGCCGGGACAGGACCTACGAGCAGTACTTA. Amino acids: CASSRDRTYEQYL.